The T cell receptor beta chain described here comes from a study of T cell changes during pregnancy in multiple sclerosis. Germline CDR1 is SGHVS and CDR2 is FQNEAQ. The V end was cut by 7 bases, the J end by 3 bases, with 15 bases between. This CDR3 has 14 residues. The table came from immunoSEQ multiplex PCR; TCRdb's copy has only in-frame clones and leaves some out. The data show 90,000 to 130,000 clones, around 90% seen once. Sequenced here: peripheral blood, sampled in the third trimester of pregnancy. The receptor comes from a female donor with multiple sclerosis, enrolled in a pregnancy study. The genes are TRBV7-8 and TRBJ1-1; D is undetermined. The CDR3 DNA is TGTGCCAGCACGAGGGCGGGGTGGGACACTGAAGCTTTCTTT. The encoded protein is CASTRAGWDTEAFF.